This T cell receptor (beta chain) was sequenced for a study of neoadjuvant anti-PD-1 for oral cavity cancer. Study as a whole: Around day 43, patients without progression received a fourth nivolumab dose before surgery.

The length of the CDR3 is 14 residues. The V gene's germline CDR1 is SQVTM and CDR2 ANQGSEA. The germline V and J ends were trimmed by 8 bases and 6 bases, with 20 bases remaining between them. Regarding time point: after neoadjuvant nivolumab, at surgical resection. The method was immunoSEQ multiplex PCR; TCRdb's version includes in-frame clones alone and lacks a portion of them. Seen here are approximately 68,000 clones, 85% to 90% observed once, and the top ten hold 2.5% to 3%. The V gene is TRBV29-1, the J gene TRBJ2-1; possibly TRBD1 for D (6 bases). The TCR was taken from a person between 40 and 85 years old with oral cavity squamous cell carcinoma. The specimen was PBMCs, collected after nivolumab (anti-PD-1) treatment. CDR3 coding DNA: TGCAGCTCAAGTCAGGGGATTTTCGGCAATGAGCAGTTCTTC. Translated: CSSSQGIFGNEQFF.